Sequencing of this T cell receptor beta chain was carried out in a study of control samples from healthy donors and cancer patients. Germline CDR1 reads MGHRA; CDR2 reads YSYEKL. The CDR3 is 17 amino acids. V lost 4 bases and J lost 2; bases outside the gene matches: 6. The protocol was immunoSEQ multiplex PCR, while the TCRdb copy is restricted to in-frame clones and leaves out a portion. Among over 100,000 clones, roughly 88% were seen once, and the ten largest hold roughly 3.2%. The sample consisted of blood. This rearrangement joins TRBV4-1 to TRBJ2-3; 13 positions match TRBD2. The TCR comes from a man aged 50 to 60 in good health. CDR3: CASSPHGLAGDTDTQYF. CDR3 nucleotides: TGCGCCAGCAGCCCCCACGGACTAGCGGGGGACACAGATACGCAGTATTTT.